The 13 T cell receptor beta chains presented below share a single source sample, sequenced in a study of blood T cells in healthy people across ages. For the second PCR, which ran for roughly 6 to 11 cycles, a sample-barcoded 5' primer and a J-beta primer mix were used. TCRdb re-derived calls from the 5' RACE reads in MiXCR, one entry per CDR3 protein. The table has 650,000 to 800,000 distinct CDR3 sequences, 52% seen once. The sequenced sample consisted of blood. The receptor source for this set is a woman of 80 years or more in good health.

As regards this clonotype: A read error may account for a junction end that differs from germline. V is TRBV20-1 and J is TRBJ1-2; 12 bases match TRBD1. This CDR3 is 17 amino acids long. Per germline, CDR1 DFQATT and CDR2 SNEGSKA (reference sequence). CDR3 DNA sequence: TGCAGTGCTAGACCGAACTCAGGGGACAGGGGGCGCAGAGGCTGCACCTTC. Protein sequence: CSARPNSGDRGRRGCTF.

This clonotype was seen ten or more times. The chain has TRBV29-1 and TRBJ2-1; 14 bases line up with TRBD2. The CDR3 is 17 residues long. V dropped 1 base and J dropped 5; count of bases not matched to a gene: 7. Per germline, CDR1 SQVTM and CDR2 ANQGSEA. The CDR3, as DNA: TGCAGCGTTGAAGGCGGACTAGCGGGAGGAAAAAACAATGAGCAGTTCTTC. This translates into CSVEGGLAGGKNNEQFF.

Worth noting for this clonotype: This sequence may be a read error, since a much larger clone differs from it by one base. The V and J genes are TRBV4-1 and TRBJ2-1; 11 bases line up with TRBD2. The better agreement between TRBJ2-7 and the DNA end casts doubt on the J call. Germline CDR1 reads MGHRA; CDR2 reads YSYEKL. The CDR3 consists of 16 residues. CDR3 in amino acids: CASSHPTSGAYNEQYF. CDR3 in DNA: TGCGCCAGCAGCCATCCGACTAGCGGGGCCTACAATGAGCAGTACTTC.

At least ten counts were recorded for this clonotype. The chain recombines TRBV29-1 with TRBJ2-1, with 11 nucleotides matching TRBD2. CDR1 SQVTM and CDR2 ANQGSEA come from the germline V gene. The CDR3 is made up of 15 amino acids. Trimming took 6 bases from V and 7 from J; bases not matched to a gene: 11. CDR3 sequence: CSVVGLAGGWNEQFF. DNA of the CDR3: TGCAGCGTGGTAGGCCTAGCGGGGGGTTGGAATGAGCAGTTCTTC.

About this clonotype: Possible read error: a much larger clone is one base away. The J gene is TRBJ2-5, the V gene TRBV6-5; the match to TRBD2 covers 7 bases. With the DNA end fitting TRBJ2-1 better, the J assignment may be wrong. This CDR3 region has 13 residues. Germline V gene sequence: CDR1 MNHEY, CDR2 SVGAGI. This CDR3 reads CASRAGLQETQFF. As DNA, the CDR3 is TGTGCCAGCAGAGCGGGATTGCAAGAGACCCAGTTCTTC.

CDR3 DNA sequence: TGTGCCAGCAGTCCTGGGACTAGCGGGAGAGGTGAGCAGTTCTTC. Its protein product is CASSPGTSGRGEQFF. The chain couples TRBV27 to TRBJ2-1; 14 bases map to TRBD2. The germline CDR1 and CDR2 sequences are MNHEY and SMNVEV (reference sequence). J was trimmed by 9 bases and V by 5 bases; bases with no gene match: 6. The CDR3 has 15 amino acids.

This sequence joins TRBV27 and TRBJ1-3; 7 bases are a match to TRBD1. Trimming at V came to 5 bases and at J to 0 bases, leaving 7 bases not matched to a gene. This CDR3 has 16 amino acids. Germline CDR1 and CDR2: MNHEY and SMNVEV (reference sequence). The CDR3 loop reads CASSKQGLSSGNTIYF. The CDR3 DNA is TGTGCCAGCAGTAAACAGGGGCTATCCTCTGGAAACACCATATATTTT.

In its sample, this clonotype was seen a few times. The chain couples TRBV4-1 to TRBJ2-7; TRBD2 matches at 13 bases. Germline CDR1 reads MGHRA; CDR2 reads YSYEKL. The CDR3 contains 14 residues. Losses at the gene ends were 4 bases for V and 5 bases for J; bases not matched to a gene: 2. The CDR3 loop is CASSRGTSGNEQYF. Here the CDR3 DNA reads TGCGCCAGCAGCCGTGGGACTAGCGGGAACGAGCAGTACTTC.

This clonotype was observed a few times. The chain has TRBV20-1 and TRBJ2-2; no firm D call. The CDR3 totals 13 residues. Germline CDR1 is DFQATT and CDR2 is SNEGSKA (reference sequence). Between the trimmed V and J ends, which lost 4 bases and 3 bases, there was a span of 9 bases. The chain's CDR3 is CSATGSYTGELFF. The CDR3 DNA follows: TGCAGTGCTACAGGATCTTACACCGGGGAGCTGTTTTTT.

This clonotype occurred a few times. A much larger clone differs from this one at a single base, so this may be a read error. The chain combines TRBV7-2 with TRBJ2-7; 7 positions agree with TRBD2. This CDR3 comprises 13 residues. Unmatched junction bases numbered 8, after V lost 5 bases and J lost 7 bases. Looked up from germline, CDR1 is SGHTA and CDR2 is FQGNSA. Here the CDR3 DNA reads TGTGCCAGCAGCCCACTATGGGGGGGTGAGCAGTACTTC. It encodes CASSPLWGGEQYF. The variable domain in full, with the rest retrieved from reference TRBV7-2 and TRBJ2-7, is GAGVSQSPSNKVTEKGKDVELRCDPISGHTALYWYRQSLGQGLEFLIYFQGNSAPDKSGLPSDRFSAERTGGSVSTLTIQRTQQEDSAVYLCASSPLWGGEQYFGPGTRLTVT.

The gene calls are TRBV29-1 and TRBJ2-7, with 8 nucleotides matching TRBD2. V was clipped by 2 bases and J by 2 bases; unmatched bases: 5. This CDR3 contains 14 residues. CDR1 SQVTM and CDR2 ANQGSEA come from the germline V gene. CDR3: CSVEYSGGPYEQYF. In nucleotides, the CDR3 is TGCAGCGTTGAATACAGCGGGGGCCCCTACGAGCAGTACTTC.

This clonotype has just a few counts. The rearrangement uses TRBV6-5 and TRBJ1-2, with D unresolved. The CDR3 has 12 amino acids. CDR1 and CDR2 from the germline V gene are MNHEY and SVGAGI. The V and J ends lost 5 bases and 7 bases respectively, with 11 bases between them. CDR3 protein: CASSPAGGGYTF. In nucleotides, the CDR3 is TGTGCCAGCAGTCCAGCGGGCGGTGGCTACACCTTC.

The DNA of the CDR3 is TGTGCCAGCAGCTTAGCGGCCGTATTCAAAAACATTCAGTACTTC. Amino acids: CASSLAAVFKNIQYF. V usage is TRBV7-2 and J usage is TRBJ2-4; no reliable D call. The CDR3 loop spans 15 amino acids. V was pared by 0 bases and J by 3 bases, with 9 bases between. The germline V gene encodes CDR1 SGHTA and CDR2 FQGNSA.